This passage covers 11 T cell receptor beta chains from one sample sequenced in a study of PD-1 and CTLA-4 blockade in melanoma. Some clones are missing from TCRdb's copy, which holds only in-frame ones; the method was immunoSEQ multiplex PCR. The table lists 7,200 or so clones, 75% to 85% of them singletons. The sample here was CD8+ T cells from peripheral blood, taken before anti-PD-1 treatment. The origin of the receptors is a human donor with melanoma.

V is TRBV11-2 and J is TRBJ2-3; D remains unclear. The CDR3 runs to 14 residues. V lost 8 bases and J lost 3, with 15 bases in between. Germline V gives CDR1 SGHAT, CDR2 FQNNGV. In DNA form, the CDR3 reads TGTGCCAGCGGATTAGGTTTCGAGACAGATACGCAGTATTTT. Translating gives CASGLGFETDTQYF.

The chain has TRBV4-1 and TRBJ2-7; D is unclear. Germline CDR1 MGHRA, CDR2 YSYEKL. V was pared by 1 base and J by 0 bases, with 10 bases between. This CDR3 is 15 amino acids long. The CDR3 spells CASSQVPGGSYEQYF. CDR3 coding DNA: TGCGCCAGCAGCCAAGTTCCTGGCGGCTCCTACGAGCAGTACTTC.

Only one count was recorded for this clone. V is TRBV6-6 and J is TRBJ2-5; 7 nucleotides align to TRBD1. V was pared by 3 bases and J by 5 bases, with 6 bases of the junction left unmatched. Germline-derived CDR1 and CDR2 are MNHNY and SVGAGI (reference sequence). The CDR3 is 14 amino acids. The CDR3 is CASSYLQGIETQYF. The CDR3 DNA sequence: TGTGCCAGCAGTTATTTACAGGGGATCGAGACCCAGTACTTC.

The genes are TRBV10-2 and TRBJ1-1; D uncertain. Germline CDR1 is WSHSY and CDR2 is SAAADI. CDR3 length equals 13 residues. V lost 8 bases to trimming and J lost 0 bases, with 10 bases between them. CDR3 coding DNA: TGCGCCAGCTGCGCAGGTCTGAACACTGAAGCTTTCTTT. It codes for CASCAGLNTEAFF.

The J gene is TRBJ1-1, the V gene TRBV7-9, with no clear D. V gave up 5 bases and J gave up 6 bases, with 13 bases separating them. The V gene's germline CDR1 is SEHNR and CDR2 FQNEAQ (reference sequence). The CDR3 length is 13 residues. The CDR3 reads CASSPAPAAEAFF. As DNA, the CDR3 is TGTGCCAGCAGCCCCGCTCCGGCCGCTGAAGCTTTCTTT. The full variable domain, its missing parts supplied by reference TRBV7-9 and TRBJ1-1, is DTGVSQNPRHKITKRGQNVTFRCDPISEHNRLYWYRQTLGQGPEFLTYFQNEAQLEKSRLLSDRFSAERPKGSFSTLEIQRTEQGDSAMYLCASSPAPAAEAFFGQGTRLTVV.

Notes on this clone: One end of the junction fails to match germline, which may point to a read error. The J gene is TRBJ2-3, the V gene TRBV2; 8 nucleotides line up with TRBD2. Germline-derived CDR1 and CDR2 are SNHLY and FYNNEI. The CDR3 loop spans 14 amino acids. CDR3 sequence (DNA): TGTGCTAGCAAGGACGGGAGGGCAACTGATACGCAGTATTTT. Its protein product is CASKDGRATDTQYF.

The CDR3 sequence: CASSKGLGWFF. The CDR3 coding sequence is TGTGCCAGCAGCAAAGGACTAGGATGGTTCTTC. The V and J genes are TRBV21-1 and TRBJ2-1; the table assigns TRBD2, which was not confirmed against the DNA. TRBV21-1 is a pseudogene segment. This CDR3 is built from 11 residues.

This sequence joins TRBV4-1 and TRBJ2-1; 7 bases are shared with TRBD2. The CDR3 runs 15 residues. Trimming at V came to 4 bases and at J to 4 bases, leaving 7 bases not matched to a gene. Germline lookup yields CDR1 MGHRA and CDR2 YSYEKL. The CDR3 sequence is CASSPYSSGYNEQFF. In DNA form, the CDR3 reads TGCGCCAGCAGCCCGTATTCTAGCGGATACAATGAGCAGTTCTTC.

J is TRBJ1-6 and V is TRBV7-8, with D possibly being TRBD1 (6 bases). Trimming shortened V by 1 base and J by 7 bases, and 11 bases separated the two germline ends. CDR1 and CDR2 (germline): SGHVS, FQNEAQ. The CDR3 runs to 15 residues. In DNA, the CDR3 is TGTGCCAGCAGCTTAGGGACAGCCCTCAATTCACCCCTCCACTTT. Translating gives CASSLGTALNSPLHF. Looking up the rest from reference TRBV7-8 and TRBJ1-6 gives the full variable domain: GAGVSQSPRYKVAKRGQDVALRCDPISGHVSLFWYQQALGQGPEFLTYFQNEAQLDKSGLPSDRFFAERPEGSVSTLKIQRTQQEDSAVYLCASSLGTALNSPLHFGNGTRLTVT.

This clone has only a few counts. This chain links TRBV5-6 with TRBJ2-7; the match to TRBD1 covers 8 bases. The V gene end was trimmed by 0 bases and the J gene end by 5 bases; junction bases not matched to a gene: 4. The CDR3 loop spans 14 amino acids. CDR1 is SGHDT, CDR2 YYEEEE, per germline. The CDR3 loop reads CASSLGTGLNEQYF. As DNA, the CDR3 is TGTGCCAGCAGCTTGGGGACAGGGCTAAACGAGCAGTACTTC.

The J gene is TRBJ2-7, the V gene TRBV27; D ambiguous. This CDR3 spans 11 amino acids. Germline assignment: CDR1 MNHEY and CDR2 SMNVEV (reference sequence). The V end was cut by 4 bases, the J end by 0 bases, with 1 base between. The CDR3 region has the DNA TGTGCCAGCAGTTCCTCCTACGAGCAGTACTTC. Its translation is CASSSSYEQYF.